The clone carrying this T cell receptor (beta chain) was observed once. What it binds is unknown. Amplified material comprised TCR beta CDR3 regions derived from RNA transcripts. Second-round multiplex PCR came after a first-round RT-PCR that employed HTBI primers. TCRdb redid the calling of the multiplex PCR reads with MiXCR, one entry per CDR3 protein. Of 450,000 to 600,000 distinct CDR3 sequences in the sample, 35% to 45% were seen once. The CDR3 is 15 residues long. Germline loops: CDR1 KGHDR, CDR2 SFDVKD. The ends were cut back, 3 bases at V and 0 bases at J, with 8 bases in the middle. The sample is drawn from a study of Graves' ophthalmopathy and Graves' hyperthyroidism. Study outcomes and limitations: Cross-validated, the 13-signature model showed 87.88%/81.08% sensitivity/specificity, and 80%/75% in the test set.

This TCR was recovered from an adult man with Graves' hyperthyroidism. The chain uses TRBV24-1 and TRBJ2-1; no firm D call. Sequencing was done on a sample of peripheral blood or thyroid tissue (not recorded which). As DNA, the CDR3 is TGTGCCACCAGTGATCCAGGTGACTCCTACAATGAGCAGTTCTTC. It yields the protein CATSDPGDSYNEQFF.